These 7 T cell receptor beta chains came from one sample sequenced in a study of cytomegalovirus exposure and HLA in healthy donors. Produced via immunoSEQ multiplex PCR; TCRdb's table is partial and in-frame only. The sample lists 100,000 to 150,000 clones, over 85% occurring once. Sequences were obtained from PBMCs. Source of these receptors: a young woman in good health and CMV-seronegative.

This clone was found a few times. The rearrangement links TRBV7-6 to TRBJ1-1; 8 bases fit TRBD1. Germline V gene sequence: CDR1 SGHVS, CDR2 FNYEAQ. The CDR3 loop spans 14 amino acids. V shed 3 bases, J shed 1 base, and the junction held 1 base outside the gene matches. CDR3 in amino acids: CASSLGTGNTEAFF. CDR3 nucleotides: TGTGCCAGCAGCTTGGGGACAGGGAACACTGAAGCTTTCTTT.

This clone has more than one count but fewer than ten. This chain connects TRBV6-1 to TRBJ1-5; D uncertain. CDR3 size: 13 residues. Germline loops: CDR1 MNHNS, CDR2 SASEGT. The V gene lost 1 base and the J gene lost 3 bases, with 4 bases spanning the gap. CDR3 nucleotide sequence: TGTGCCAGCAGTGAAGTAAACAATCAGCCCCAGCATTTT. The encoded protein is CASSEVNNQPQHF.

The chain uses TRBV5-4 and TRBJ2-3, with TRBD2 matching over 9 bases. With 9 bases clipped from V and 4 bases from J, the junction kept 6 bases outside the gene matches. This CDR3 comprises 13 residues. Germline V gene lookup returns CDR1 SGHNT and CDR2 YYREEE (reference sequence). The CDR3 bases are TGTGCCAACGCGGGAGGGCCATCAGATACGCAGTATTTT. Protein: CANAGGPSDTQYF.

V and J are TRBV10-3 and TRBJ2-7; TRBD2 matches 9 bases. With V trimmed by 4 bases and J by 7 bases, 11 bases remained unmatched. The V gene's germline CDR1 is ENHRY and CDR2 SYGVKD. The CDR3 is made up of 15 amino acids. Written as DNA, the CDR3 is TGTGCCATCAGTGTGGCTAGCGGGACCTTTTCGGAGCAGTACTTC. This gives the protein CAISVASGTFSEQYF.

The J gene is TRBJ2-5, the V gene TRBV5-1; tentatively, D is TRBD1 (5 bases). Trimming stripped 0 bases from V and 3 bases from J, with 12 bases between. The CDR3 sequence is 15 residues long. CDR1 and CDR2 from the germline V gene are SGHRS and YFSETQ. The CDR3 coding sequence is TGCGCCAGCAGCTTGGGTGGGGCAGGGAAAGAGACCCAGTACTTC. It encodes CASSLGGAGKETQYF.

The chain couples TRBV5-8 to TRBJ1-4; 7 positions agree with TRBD1. The CDR3 totals 14 residues. Per germline, CDR1 SGHTS and CDR2 YDEGEE. With 4 bases clipped from V and 4 bases from J, the junction kept 4 bases outside the gene matches. CDR3 residues: CASSLQGFNEKLFF. In DNA form, the CDR3 reads TGTGCCAGCAGCCTACAGGGGTTTAATGAAAAACTGTTTTTT.

V gene TRBV5-5 combines with J gene TRBJ2-3; D not certain. The CDR3 runs 14 residues. Germline CDR1 and CDR2: SGHKS and YYEKEE (reference sequence). V lost 5 bases to trimming and J lost 6 bases, with 16 bases between them. The chain's CDR3 is CASSEAAVGDTQYF. The CDR3 bases are TGTGCCAGCAGTGAGGCCGCAGTCGGGGATACGCAGTATTTT.